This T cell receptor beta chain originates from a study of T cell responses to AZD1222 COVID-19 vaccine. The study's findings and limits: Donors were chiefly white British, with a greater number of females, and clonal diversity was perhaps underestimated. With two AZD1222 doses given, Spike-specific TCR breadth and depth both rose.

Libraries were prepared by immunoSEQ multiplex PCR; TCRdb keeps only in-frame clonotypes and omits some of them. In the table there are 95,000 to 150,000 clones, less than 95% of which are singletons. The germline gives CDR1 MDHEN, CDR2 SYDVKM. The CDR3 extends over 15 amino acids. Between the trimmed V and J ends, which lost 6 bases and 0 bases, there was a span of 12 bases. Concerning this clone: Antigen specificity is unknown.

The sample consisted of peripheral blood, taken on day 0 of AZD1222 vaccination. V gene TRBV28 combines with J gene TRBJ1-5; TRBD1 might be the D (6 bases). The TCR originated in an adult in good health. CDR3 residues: CASRPGAYSNQPQHF. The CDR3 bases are TGTGCCAGCAGGCCAGGGGCTTATAGCAATCAGCCCCAGCATTTT.